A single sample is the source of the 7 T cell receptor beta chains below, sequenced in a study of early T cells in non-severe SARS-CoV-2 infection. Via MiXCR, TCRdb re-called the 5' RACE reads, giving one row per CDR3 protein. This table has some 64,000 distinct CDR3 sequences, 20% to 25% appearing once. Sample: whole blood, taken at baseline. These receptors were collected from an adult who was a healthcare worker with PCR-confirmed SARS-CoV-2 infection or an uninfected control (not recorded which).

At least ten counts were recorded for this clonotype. The CDR3 coding sequence is TGTGCCAGCAGCACTAGACACGGATTAGATACGCAGTATTTT. As protein: CASSTRHGLDTQYF. The rearrangement joins TRBV5-5 to TRBJ2-3; perhaps TRBD2 as D (5 bases). Germline V gives CDR1 SGHKS, CDR2 YYEKEE (reference sequence). The CDR3 runs 14 residues. Trimming took off 4 bases at V and 5 bases at J, with 14 bases between the two ends.

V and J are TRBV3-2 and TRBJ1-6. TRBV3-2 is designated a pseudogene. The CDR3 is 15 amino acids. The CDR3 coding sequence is TGTGCCAGCAGCCAACTATCAGAGATAGGTTCACCCCTCCACTTT. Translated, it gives CASSQLSEIGSPLHF.

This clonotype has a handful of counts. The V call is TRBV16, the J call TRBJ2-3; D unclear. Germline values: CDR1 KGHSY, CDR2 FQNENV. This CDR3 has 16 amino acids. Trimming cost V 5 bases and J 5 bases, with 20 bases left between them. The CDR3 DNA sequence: TGTGCCAGCAGCTCCCAAACCCCCACAGCAGGAGATACGCAGTATTTT. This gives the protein CASSSQTPTAGDTQYF.

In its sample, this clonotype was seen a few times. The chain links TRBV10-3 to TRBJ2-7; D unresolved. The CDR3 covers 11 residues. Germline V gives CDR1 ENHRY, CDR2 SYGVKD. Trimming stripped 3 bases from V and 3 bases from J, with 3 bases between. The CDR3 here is CAISDSYEQYF. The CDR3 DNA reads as TGTGCCATCAGTGACAGCTACGAGCAGTACTTC.

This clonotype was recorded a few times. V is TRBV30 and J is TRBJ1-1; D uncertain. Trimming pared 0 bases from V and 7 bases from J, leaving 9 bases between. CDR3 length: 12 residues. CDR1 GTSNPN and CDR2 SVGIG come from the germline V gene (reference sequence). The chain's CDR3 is CAWSVSDFEAFF. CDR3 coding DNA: TGTGCCTGGAGTGTATCGGACTTTGAAGCTTTCTTT.

The CDR3 DNA reads as TGTGCCAGCAGCTTAGTGACTAGTTTATTGAACAATGAGCAGTTCTTC. This translates into CASSLVTSLLNNEQFF. V gene TRBV11-2 combines with J gene TRBJ2-1; a weak D match, TRBD2 (6 bases). Trimming removed 1 base from V and 5 bases from J, with 15 bases in between. The CDR3 consists of 16 residues. Looked up from germline, CDR1 is SGHAT and CDR2 is FQNNGV.

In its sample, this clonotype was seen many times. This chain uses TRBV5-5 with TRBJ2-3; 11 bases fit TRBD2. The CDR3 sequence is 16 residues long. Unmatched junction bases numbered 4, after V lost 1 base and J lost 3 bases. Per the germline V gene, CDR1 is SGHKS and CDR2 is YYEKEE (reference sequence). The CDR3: CASSLMTSGATDTQYF. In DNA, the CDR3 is TGTGCCAGCAGCTTGATGACTAGCGGGGCGACAGATACGCAGTATTTT.